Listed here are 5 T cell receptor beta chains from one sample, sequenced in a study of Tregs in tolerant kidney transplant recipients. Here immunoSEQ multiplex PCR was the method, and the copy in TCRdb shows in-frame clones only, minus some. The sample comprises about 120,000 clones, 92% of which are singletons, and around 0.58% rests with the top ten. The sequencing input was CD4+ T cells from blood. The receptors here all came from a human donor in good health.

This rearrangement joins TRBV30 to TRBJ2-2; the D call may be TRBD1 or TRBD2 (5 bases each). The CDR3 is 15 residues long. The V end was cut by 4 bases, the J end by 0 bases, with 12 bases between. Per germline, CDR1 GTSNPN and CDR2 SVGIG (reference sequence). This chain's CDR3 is CAWIAGTANTGELFF. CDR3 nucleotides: TGTGCCTGGATTGCCGGGACGGCGAACACCGGGGAGCTGTTTTTT.

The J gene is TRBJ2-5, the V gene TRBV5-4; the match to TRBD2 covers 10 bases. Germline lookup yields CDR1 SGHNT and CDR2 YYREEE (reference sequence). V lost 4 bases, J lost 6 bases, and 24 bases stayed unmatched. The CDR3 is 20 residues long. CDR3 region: CASSHLGGSGRAPVRKTQYF. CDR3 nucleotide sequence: TGTGCCAGCAGCCACCTAGGGGGGAGCGGGAGGGCCCCGGTTCGTAAGACCCAGTACTTC.

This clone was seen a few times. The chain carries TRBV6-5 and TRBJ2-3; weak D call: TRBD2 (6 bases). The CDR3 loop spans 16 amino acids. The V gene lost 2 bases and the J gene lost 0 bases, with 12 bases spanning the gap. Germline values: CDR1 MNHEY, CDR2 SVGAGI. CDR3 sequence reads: CASSYGLATSTDTQYF. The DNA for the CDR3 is TGTGCCAGCAGTTACGGGCTAGCGACTAGCACAGATACGCAGTATTTT.

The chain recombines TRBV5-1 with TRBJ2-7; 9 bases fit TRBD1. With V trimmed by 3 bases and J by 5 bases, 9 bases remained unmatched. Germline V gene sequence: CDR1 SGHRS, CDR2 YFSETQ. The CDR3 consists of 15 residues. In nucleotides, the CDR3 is TGCGCCAGCAGCTCCCACCGGGACAGGGCACACGAGCAGTACTTC. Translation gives CASSSHRDRAHEQYF.

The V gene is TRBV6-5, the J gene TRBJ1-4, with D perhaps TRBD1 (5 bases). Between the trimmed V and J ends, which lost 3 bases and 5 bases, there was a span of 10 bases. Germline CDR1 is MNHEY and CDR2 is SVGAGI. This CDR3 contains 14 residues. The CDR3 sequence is CASSYGATNEKLFF. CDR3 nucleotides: TGTGCCAGCAGTTATGGGGCGACAAATGAAAAACTGTTTTTT.